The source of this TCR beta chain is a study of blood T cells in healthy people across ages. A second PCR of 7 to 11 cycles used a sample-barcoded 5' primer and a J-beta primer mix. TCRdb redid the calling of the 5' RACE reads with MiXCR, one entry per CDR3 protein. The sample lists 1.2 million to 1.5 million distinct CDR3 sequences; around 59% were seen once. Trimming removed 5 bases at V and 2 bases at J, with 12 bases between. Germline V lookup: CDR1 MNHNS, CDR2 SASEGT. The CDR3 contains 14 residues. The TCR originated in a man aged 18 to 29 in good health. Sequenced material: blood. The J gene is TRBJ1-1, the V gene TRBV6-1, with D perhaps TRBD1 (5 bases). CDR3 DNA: TGTGCCAGCAGTACCCTAGGGGATAACACTGAAGCTTTCTTT. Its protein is CASSTLGDNTEAFF.